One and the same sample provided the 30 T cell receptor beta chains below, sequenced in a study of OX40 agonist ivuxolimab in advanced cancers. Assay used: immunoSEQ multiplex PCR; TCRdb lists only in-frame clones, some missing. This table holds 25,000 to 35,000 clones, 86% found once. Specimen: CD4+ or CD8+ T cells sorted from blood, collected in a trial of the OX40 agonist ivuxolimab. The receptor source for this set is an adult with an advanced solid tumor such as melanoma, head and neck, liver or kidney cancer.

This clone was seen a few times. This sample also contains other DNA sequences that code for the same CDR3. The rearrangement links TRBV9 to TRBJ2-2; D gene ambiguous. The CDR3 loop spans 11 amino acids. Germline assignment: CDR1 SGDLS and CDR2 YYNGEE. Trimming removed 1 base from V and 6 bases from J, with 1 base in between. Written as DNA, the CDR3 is TGTGCCAGCAGCGTATCCGGGGAGCTGTTTTTT. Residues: CASSVSGELFF.

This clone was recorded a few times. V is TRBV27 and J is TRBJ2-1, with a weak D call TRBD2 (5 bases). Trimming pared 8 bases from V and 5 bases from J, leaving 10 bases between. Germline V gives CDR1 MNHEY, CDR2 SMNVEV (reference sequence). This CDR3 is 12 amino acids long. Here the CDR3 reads CASETGNNEQFF. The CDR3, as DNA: TGTGCCAGCGAAACGGGGAACAATGAGCAGTTCTTC.

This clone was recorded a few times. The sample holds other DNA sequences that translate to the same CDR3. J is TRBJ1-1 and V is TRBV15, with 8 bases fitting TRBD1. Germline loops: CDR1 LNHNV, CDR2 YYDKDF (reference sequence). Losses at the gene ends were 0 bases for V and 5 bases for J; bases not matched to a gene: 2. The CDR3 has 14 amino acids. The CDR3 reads CATSRDRQGTEAFF. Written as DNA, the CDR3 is TGTGCCACCAGCAGAGACCGACAGGGGACTGAAGCTTTCTTT.

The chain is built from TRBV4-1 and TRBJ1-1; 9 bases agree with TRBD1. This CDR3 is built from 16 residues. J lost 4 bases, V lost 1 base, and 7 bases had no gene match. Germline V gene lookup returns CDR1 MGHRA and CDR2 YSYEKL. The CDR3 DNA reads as TGCGCCAGCAGCCAAGCCGGGACAGGGTTGGGCACTGAAGCTTTCTTT. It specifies CASSQAGTGLGTEAFF.

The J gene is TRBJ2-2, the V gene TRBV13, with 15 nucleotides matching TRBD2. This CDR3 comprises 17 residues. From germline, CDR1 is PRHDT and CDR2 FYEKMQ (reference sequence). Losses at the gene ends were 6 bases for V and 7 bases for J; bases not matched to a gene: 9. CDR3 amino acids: CASRPRTSGRAVGELFF. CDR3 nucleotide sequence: TGTGCCAGCAGACCCCGGACTAGCGGGAGGGCAGTCGGGGAGCTGTTTTTT.

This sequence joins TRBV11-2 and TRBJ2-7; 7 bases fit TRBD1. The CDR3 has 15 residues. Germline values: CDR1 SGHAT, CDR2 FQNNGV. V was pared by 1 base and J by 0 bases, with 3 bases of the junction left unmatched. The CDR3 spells CASSLGDSSSYEQYF. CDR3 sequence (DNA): TGTGCCAGCAGCTTAGGGGACAGCAGCTCCTACGAGCAGTACTTC.

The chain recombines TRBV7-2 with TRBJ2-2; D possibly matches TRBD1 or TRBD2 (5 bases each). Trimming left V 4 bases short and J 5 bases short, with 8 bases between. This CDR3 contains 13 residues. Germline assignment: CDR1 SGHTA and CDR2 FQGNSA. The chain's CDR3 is CASSWDLTGELFF. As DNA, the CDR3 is TGTGCCAGCAGCTGGGACCTGACCGGGGAGCTGTTTTTT.

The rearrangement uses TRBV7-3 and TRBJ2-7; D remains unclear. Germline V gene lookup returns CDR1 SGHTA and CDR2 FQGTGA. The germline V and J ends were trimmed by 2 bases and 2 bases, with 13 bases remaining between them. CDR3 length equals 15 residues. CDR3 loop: CASSLSSGVTYEQYF. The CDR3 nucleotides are TGTGCCAGCAGCTTATCCTCCGGTGTTACCTACGAGCAGTACTTC.

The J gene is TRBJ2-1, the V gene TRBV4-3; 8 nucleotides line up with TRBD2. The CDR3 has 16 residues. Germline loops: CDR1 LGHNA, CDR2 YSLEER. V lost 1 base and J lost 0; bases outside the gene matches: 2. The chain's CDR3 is CASSQGAGVSYNEQFF. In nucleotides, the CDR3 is TGCGCCAGCAGCCAAGGAGCGGGAGTCTCCTACAATGAGCAGTTCTTC.

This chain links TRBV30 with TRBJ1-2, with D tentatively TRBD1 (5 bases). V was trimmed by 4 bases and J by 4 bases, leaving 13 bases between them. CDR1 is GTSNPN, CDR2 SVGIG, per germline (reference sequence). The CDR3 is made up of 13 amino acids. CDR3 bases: TGTGCCTGGACCCCGGGGCTGGGCTATGGCTACACCTTC. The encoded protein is CAWTPGLGYGYTF.

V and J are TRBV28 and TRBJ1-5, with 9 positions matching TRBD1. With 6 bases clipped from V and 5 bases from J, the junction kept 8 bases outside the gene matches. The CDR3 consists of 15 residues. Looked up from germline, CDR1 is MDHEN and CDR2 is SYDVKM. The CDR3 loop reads CASSTGQGDDQPQHF. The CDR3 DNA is TGTGCCAGCAGCACGGGACAGGGAGATGATCAGCCCCAGCATTTT.

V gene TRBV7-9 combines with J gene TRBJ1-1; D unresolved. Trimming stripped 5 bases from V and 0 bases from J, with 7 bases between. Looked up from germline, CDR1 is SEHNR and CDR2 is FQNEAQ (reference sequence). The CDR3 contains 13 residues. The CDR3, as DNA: TGTGCCAGCAGCGCCTACATGAACACTGAAGCTTTCTTT. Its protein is CASSAYMNTEAFF. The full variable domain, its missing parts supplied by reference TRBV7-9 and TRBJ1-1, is DTGVSQNPRHKITKRGQNVTFRCDPISEHNRLYWYRQTLGQGPEFLTYFQNEAQLEKSRLLSDRFSAERPKGSFSTLEIQRTEQGDSAMYLCASSAYMNTEAFFGQGTRLTVV.

The CDR3 sequence: CASSFSPYEQYF. Here the CDR3 DNA reads TGTGCCAGCAGTTTTAGCCCCTACGAGCAGTACTTC. This chain joins TRBV28 and TRBJ2-7, with D uncertain. The V gene's germline CDR1 is MDHEN and CDR2 SYDVKM. V was trimmed by 3 bases and J by 2 bases, leaving 5 bases between them. The length of the CDR3 is 12 residues.

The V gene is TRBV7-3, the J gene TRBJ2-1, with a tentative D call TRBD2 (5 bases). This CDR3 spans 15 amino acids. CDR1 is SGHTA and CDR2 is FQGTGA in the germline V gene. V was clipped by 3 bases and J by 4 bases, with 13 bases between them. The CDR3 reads CASSFSEDPYNEQFF. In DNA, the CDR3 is TGTGCCAGCAGCTTTAGCGAGGACCCTTACAATGAGCAGTTCTTC.

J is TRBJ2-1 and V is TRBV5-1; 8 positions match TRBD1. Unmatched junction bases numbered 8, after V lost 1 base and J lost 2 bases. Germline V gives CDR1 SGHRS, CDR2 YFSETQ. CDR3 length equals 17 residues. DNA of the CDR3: TGCGCCAGCAGCTTGTTTGACAGGGGCCTCACCTACAATGAGCAGTTCTTC. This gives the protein CASSLFDRGLTYNEQFF.

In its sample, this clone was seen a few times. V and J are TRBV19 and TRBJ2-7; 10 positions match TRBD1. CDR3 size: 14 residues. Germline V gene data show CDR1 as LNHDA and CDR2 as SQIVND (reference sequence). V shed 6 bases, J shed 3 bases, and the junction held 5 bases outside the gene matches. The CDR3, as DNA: TGTGCCAGTAGCTCCGGGACAGGGGACTACGAGCAGTACTTC. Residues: CASSSGTGDYEQYF.

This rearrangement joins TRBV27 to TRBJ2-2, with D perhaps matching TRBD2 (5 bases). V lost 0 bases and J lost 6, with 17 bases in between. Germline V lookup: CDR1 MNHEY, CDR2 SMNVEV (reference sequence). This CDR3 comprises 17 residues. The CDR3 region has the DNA TGTGCCAGCAGTTTATCTGAAACCGGGGTTGGATCCGGGGAGCTGTTTTTT. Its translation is CASSLSETGVGSGELFF.

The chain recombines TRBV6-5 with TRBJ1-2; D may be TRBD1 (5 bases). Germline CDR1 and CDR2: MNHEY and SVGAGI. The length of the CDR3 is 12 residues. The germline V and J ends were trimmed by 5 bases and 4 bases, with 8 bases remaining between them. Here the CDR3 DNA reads TGTGCCAGCAGTGCAGGGAGCTATGGCTACACCTTC. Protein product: CASSAGSYGYTF.

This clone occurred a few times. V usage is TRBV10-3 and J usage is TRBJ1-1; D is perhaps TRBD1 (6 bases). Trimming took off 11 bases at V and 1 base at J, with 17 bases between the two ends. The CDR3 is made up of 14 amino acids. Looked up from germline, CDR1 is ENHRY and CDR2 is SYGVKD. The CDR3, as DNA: TGTGCCCAACGGGACACCGGAGAGAACACTGAAGCTTTCTTT. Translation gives CAQRDTGENTEAFF.

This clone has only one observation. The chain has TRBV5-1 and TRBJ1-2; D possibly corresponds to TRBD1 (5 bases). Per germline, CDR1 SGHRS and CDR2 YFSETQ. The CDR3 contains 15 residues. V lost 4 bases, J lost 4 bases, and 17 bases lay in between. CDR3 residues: CASSTDSKETYGYTF. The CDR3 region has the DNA TGCGCCAGCAGCACAGACAGTAAAGAAACCTATGGCTACACCTTC.

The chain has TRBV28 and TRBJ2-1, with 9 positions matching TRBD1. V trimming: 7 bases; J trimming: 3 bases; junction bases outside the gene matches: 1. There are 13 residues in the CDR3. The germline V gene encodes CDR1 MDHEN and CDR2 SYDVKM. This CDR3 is CASNRGLYNEQFF. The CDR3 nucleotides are TGTGCCAGCAACAGGGGGCTCTACAATGAGCAGTTCTTC.

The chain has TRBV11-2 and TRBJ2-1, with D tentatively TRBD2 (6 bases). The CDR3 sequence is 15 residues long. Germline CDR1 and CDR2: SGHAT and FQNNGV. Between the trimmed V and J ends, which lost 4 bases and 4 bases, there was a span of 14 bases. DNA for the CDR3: TGTGCCAGCAGCTCCAGCCGGGAGTCGTACAATGAGCAGTTCTTC. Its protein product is CASSSSRESYNEQFF. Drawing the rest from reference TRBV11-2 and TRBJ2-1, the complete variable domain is EAGVAQSPRYKIIEKRQSVAFWCNPISGHATLYWYQQILGQGPKLLIQFQNNGVVDDSQLPKDRFSAERLKGVDSTLKIQPAKLEDSAVYLCASSSSRESYNEQFFGPGTRLTVL.

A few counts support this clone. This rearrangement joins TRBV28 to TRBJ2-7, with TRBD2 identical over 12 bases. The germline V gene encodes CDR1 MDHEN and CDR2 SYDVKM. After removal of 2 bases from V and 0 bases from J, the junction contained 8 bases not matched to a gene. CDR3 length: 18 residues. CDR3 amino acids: CASSLELAGGTSSYEQYF. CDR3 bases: TGTGCCAGCAGTTTAGAACTAGCGGGAGGAACAAGCTCCTACGAGCAGTACTTC.

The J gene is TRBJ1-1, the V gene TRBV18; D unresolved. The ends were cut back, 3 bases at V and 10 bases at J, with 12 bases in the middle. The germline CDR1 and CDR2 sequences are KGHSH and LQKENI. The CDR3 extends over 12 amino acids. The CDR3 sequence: CASSPSGARAFF. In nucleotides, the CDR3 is TGTGCCAGCTCACCGTCGGGTGCGAGAGCTTTCTTT. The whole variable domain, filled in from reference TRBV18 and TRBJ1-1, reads NAGVMQNPRHLVRRRGQEARLRCSPMKGHSHVYWYRQLPEEGLKFMVYLQKENIIDESGMPKERFSAEFPKEGPSILRIQQVVRGDSAAYFCASSPSGARAFFGQGTRLTVV.

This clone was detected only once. The CDR3 DNA is TGCGCCAGCAGCTTGGCCTGGGGAGACACTCAGTCCTACGAGCAGTACTTC. Its protein is CASSLAWGDTQSYEQYF. The rearrangement uses TRBV5-1 and TRBJ2-7; possible D gene TRBD2, 5 bases. The germline V gene encodes CDR1 SGHRS and CDR2 YFSETQ. V was cut by 0 bases and J by 1 base, with 17 bases left in between. The CDR3 spans 17 residues.

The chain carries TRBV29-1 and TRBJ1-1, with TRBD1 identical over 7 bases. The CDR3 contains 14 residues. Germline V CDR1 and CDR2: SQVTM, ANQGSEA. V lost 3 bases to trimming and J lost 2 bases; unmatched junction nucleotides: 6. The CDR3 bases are TGCAGCGTTGATGTGACAGGGTTAAACACTGAAGCTTTCTTT. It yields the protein CSVDVTGLNTEAFF.

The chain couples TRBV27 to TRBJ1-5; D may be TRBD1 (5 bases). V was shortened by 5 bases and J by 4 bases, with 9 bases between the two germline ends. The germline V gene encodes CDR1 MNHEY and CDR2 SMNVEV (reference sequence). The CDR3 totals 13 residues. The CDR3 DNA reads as TGTGCCAGCAGTGCAGGGTTGAATCAGCCCCAGCATTTT. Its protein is CASSAGLNQPQHF.

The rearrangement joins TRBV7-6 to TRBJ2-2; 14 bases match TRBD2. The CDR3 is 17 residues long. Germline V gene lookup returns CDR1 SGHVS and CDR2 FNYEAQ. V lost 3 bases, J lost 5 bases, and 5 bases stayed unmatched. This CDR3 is CASSFGLAGGRTGELFF. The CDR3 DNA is TGTGCCAGCAGCTTTGGACTAGCGGGAGGAAGGACCGGGGAGCTGTTTTTT.

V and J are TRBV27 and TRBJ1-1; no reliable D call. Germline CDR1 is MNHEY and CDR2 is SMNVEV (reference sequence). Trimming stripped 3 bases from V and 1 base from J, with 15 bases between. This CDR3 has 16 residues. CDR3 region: CASSLAFFGKNTEAFF. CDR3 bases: TGTGCCAGCAGTTTGGCGTTCTTTGGGAAGAACACTGAAGCTTTCTTT.

This CDR3 reads CASSLRTYDDTQYF. CDR3 coding DNA: TGTGCCAGCAGTTTACGGACCTACGACGATACGCAGTATTTT. The V and J genes are TRBV27 and TRBJ2-3, with D hard to call. Deletions cut 2 bases from V and 6 bases from J, with 12 bases between. Per the germline V gene, CDR1 is MNHEY and CDR2 is SMNVEV (reference sequence). The CDR3 loop spans 14 amino acids.